Listed below are T cell receptor beta chains from one sample, sequenced in a study of shared clonotypes between healthy human individuals. TCRdb's table, derived via immunoSEQ multiplex PCR, lists solely in-frame clones and lacks some. This sample carries around 2.5 million clones, roughly 93% of them seen once, and the ten largest clones take 0.36%. The source material was naive CD4+ T cells from PBMCs. These receptors were collected from a man between 18 and 35 years old in good health. Some clones in this sample may be carry-over from other donors' samples. Each CDR3 is given with its conserved first and last residue. The order of the fields is D gene, V gene, clone size, J gene, CDR3 DNA, CDR3 protein. The D gene is left open where the match is weak. Expanded clones get a size class; other rows say once, few or many, or leave the size out.

TRBD1,TRBV10-3,few,TRBJ1-1,TGTGCCATCAGCCCGGGACAGGGAGCTTTCTTT,CAISPGQGAFF
TRBD1,TRBV5-1,NA,TRBJ2-7,TGCGCCAGCAGCTTGGGACAGGGAATAGGGGAGCAGTACTTC,CASSLGQGIGEQYF
TRBD1,TRBV7-2,NA,TRBJ2-7,TGTGCCAGCAGCCGTCAGGGACAGGTGAGCTCCTACGAGCAGTACTTC,CASSRQGQVSSYEQYF
NA,TRBV19,NA,TRBJ2-7,TGTGCCAGTAGTGCCCCTTATGCCTACGAGCAGTACTTC,CASSAPYAYEQYF
NA,TRBV5-1,NA,TRBJ2-2,TGCGCCAGCAGCGGCCTCATACCAGGCACCGGGGAGCTGTTTTTT,CASSGLIPGTGELFF
NA,TRBV20-1,NA,TRBJ2-7,TGCATCGGGGGTAACTCCTACGAGCAGTACTTC,CIGGNSYEQYF
TRBD1,TRBV10-1,NA,TRBJ1-1,TGCGCCAGCAAGGGGGCCGGTACTGAAGCTTTCTTT,CASKGAGTEAFF
NA,TRBV4-1,once,TRBJ1-1,TGCGCCCCCCGAAGGGGGGGAGGAATGAACACTGAAGCTTTCTTT,CAPRRGGGMNTEAFF
TRBD2,TRBV28,NA,TRBJ2-7,TGTGCCAGCACCCCGAGTGGACTAGTCGAATTTCGGGCCTACGAGCAGTACTTC,CASTPSGLVEFRAYEQYF
TRBD1,TRBV18,NA,TRBJ2-5,TGTGCCAGCTCACCATATAGGGACAGGAACCAAGAGACCCAGTACTTC,CASSPYRDRNQETQYF
NA,TRBV5-1,NA,TRBJ2-3,TGCGCCAGCAGAGTCACAGGGCCAGATACGCAGTATTTT,CASRVTGPDTQYF
NA,TRBV7-2,once,TRBJ2-5,TGTGCCAGCAGCTTAGCGGGCAGCCAAGAGACCCAGTACTTC,CASSLAGSQETQYF
NA,TRBV7-2,NA,TRBJ2-5,TGTGCCAGCAGCTTAGCGAGGGACCAATTAGAGACCCAGTACTTC,CASSLARDQLETQYF
TRBD1,TRBV28,NA,TRBJ1-2,TGTGCCAGCAGAGAATCACAGGGGACCCACACCTTC,CASRESQGTHTF
NA,TRBV19,NA,TRBJ2-6,TGTGCCAGTAAGGCGGGGGCCTCTGGGGCCAACGTCCTGACTTTC,CASKAGASGANVLTF
NA,TRBV28,NA,TRBJ1-1,TGTGCCAGCCCCAGGGGCACTGAAGCTTTCTTT,CASPRGTEAFF